The entry that follows covers one T cell receptor beta chain sequence. As yet, its antigen is unknown. Trimming removed 0 bases at V and 0 bases at J, with 9 bases between. Germline values: CDR1 SGHRS, CDR2 YFSETQ. The CDR3 consists of 15 residues. This sample was taken from a study of post-analysis software for immune sequencing data. As for the study in general: Both relapsing-remitting and secondary progressive multiple sclerosis featured among the disease courses, as did progressive-relapsing multiple sclerosis.

Study findings and constraints: Controls showed significantly higher normalized Chao1 diversity than did multiple sclerosis patients. F measure showed strong co-clustering of same-batch samples. Patients used a handful of TRBV segments, including TRBV5-6, TRBV5-1 and TRBV20-1, more often than controls.

Each TCR beta cDNA library carried unique molecular identifiers. The authors obtained 500,000 or so cDNA molecules from approximately 1 to 10 million T cells. TCRdb independently ran MiXCR on the PCR reads; one entry per CDR3 protein. Of 750,000 to 950,000 distinct CDR3 sequences listed, roughly half are singletons. The sequenced sample was blood. V and J are TRBV5-1 and TRBJ1-1; D gene ambiguous. The TCR comes from a girl under 18 with multiple sclerosis. In DNA, the CDR3 is TGCGCCAGCAGCTTGGCCGTGGGTATGAACACTGAAGCTTTCTTT. Translated, it gives CASSLAVGMNTEAFF.